Each of the 12 T cell receptor beta chains below was sequenced from the same sample in a study of PD-L1 blockade in urothelial cancer. Sequencing was performed with immunoSEQ multiplex PCR; in TCRdb, only in-frame clones are kept and a portion is missing. Among about 45,000 clones listed, approximately 90% were seen once. The specimen comprised PBMCs, sampled around atezolizumab (anti-PD-L1) treatment. The source of these receptors is a man at least 80 years old with urothelial cancer.

This clone was observed a few times. V is TRBV6-5 and J is TRBJ2-5; a weak D match, TRBD1 (6 bases). V was shortened by 2 bases and J by 5 bases, with 15 bases between the two germline ends. This CDR3 contains 15 residues. Per germline, CDR1 MNHEY and CDR2 SVGAGI. The CDR3 reads CASSYGSGVAETQYF. In DNA, the CDR3 is TGTGCCAGCAGTTACGGATCAGGGGTGGCGGAGACCCAGTACTTC.

The V and J genes are TRBV5-1 and TRBJ2-2, with D perhaps TRBD2 (5 bases). The CDR3 is 15 residues long. Per the germline V gene, CDR1 is SGHRS and CDR2 is YFSETQ. V lost 7 bases, J lost 3 bases, and 16 bases lay in between. The CDR3 sequence: CASHGISGDTGELFF. The DNA of the CDR3 is TGCGCCAGCCACGGGATCTCTGGGGACACCGGGGAGCTGTTTTTT.

This sequence joins TRBV2 and TRBJ1-1, with D uncertain. The CDR3 contains 14 residues. In germline, CDR1 is SNHLY, CDR2 FYNNEI. V dropped 0 bases and J dropped 4 bases, with 9 bases sitting between them. CDR3 in amino acids: CASSEAGRVTEAFF. CDR3 bases: TGTGCCAGCAGTGAAGCTGGGCGGGTCACTGAAGCTTTCTTT.

This clone has only a few counts. This sequence joins TRBV2 and TRBJ2-5, with D uncertain. Germline CDR1 SNHLY, CDR2 FYNNEI. This CDR3 has 13 amino acids. The V gene lost 5 bases and the J gene lost 1 base, with 8 bases spanning the gap. CDR3 protein: CASSLHSQETQYF. The DNA for the CDR3 is TGTGCCAGCAGTCTGCATAGCCAAGAGACCCAGTACTTC.

This chain links TRBV7-2 with TRBJ2-7; tentatively, D is TRBD1 (5 bases). The germline CDR1 and CDR2 sequences are SGHTA and FQGNSA. V was cut by 2 bases and J by 6 bases, with 11 bases left in between. This CDR3 spans 13 amino acids. Here the CDR3 reads CASSLRGRGEQYF. In nucleotides, the CDR3 is TGTGCCAGCAGCTTAAGGGGCAGAGGCGAGCAGTACTTC.

The chain recombines TRBV5-1 with TRBJ2-3; 8 bases are shared with TRBD2. Trimming took 4 bases from V and 4 from J; bases not matched to a gene: 5. Germline CDR1 SGHRS, CDR2 YFSETQ. This CDR3 is built from 14 residues. CDR3 coding DNA: TGCGCCAGCAGCGCGGGGACTAGATCAGATACGCAGTATTTT. The encoded protein is CASSAGTRSDTQYF.

V is TRBV29-1 and J is TRBJ1-2, with 8 bases identical to TRBD1. Germline V lookup: CDR1 SQVTM, CDR2 ANQGSEA. The trim removed 1 base at V and 10 bases at J, leaving 5 bases unmatched. The CDR3 runs to 12 residues. Written as DNA, the CDR3 is TGCAGCGTTGAAGGGACAGGGTCCTCCTACACCTTC. This translates into CSVEGTGSSYTF. The full variable domain, with the rest looked up from reference TRBV29-1 and TRBJ1-2, is SAVISQKPSRDICQRGTSLTIQCQVDSQVTMMFWYRQQPGQSLTLIATANQGSEATYESGFVIDKFPISRPNLTFSTLTVSNMSPEDSSIYLCSVEGTGSSYTFGSGTRLTVV.

This clone was counted once. The rearrangement links TRBV28 to TRBJ1-1, with TRBD1 identical over 8 bases. The J segment lost 1 base and the V segment lost 7 bases, leaving 2 bases of the junction unmatched. The CDR3 runs to 13 residues. Per the germline V gene, CDR1 is MDHEN and CDR2 is SYDVKM. The CDR3 loop reads CASKGTGNTEAFF. The CDR3 region has the DNA TGTGCCAGCAAAGGGACAGGGAACACTGAAGCTTTCTTT.

The rearrangement joins TRBV28 to TRBJ1-2, with D possibly being TRBD1 (5 bases). The V gene's germline CDR1 is MDHEN and CDR2 SYDVKM. The V end lost 3 bases, the J end lost 8 bases, and 16 bases lay between the germline ends. The CDR3 is 14 amino acids. CDR3: CASSLGGGPGGYTF. In DNA form, the CDR3 reads TGTGCCAGCAGTTTGGGGGGGGGACCAGGGGGCTACACCTTC.

The chain is built from TRBV19 and TRBJ2-2, with D unclear. Germline CDR1 is LNHDA and CDR2 is SQIVND (reference sequence). Deletions cut 8 bases from V and 2 bases from J, with 15 bases between. The CDR3 totals 15 residues. Here the CDR3 reads CASSTSSPNTGELFF. The CDR3 coding sequence is TGTGCCAGTTCGACATCCTCCCCCAACACCGGGGAGCTGTTTTTT.

This chain connects TRBV7-9 to TRBJ1-4; 7 bases agree with TRBD1. After removal of 3 bases from V and 6 bases from J, the junction contained 1 base not matched to a gene. The CDR3 covers 13 residues. Germline lookup yields CDR1 SEHNR and CDR2 FQNEAQ (reference sequence). The CDR3 sequence is CASSFQGDEKLFF. DNA for the CDR3: TGTGCCAGCAGCTTTCAGGGGGATGAAAAACTGTTTTTT.

This clone was counted once. This chain's CDR3 is CSVAVSMNTEAFF. CDR3 coding DNA: TGCAGCGTTGCAGTAAGTATGAACACTGAAGCTTTCTTT. The V gene is TRBV29-1, the J gene TRBJ1-1; the D is unclear. Germline CDR1 SQVTM, CDR2 ANQGSEA. The CDR3 contains 13 residues. With 4 bases removed from V and 0 bases from J, the gap between germline ends came to 9 bases.